The 20 T cell receptor beta chains given below trace back to one sample, sequenced in a study of cytomegalovirus exposure and HLA in healthy donors. Both 60 Vbeta primers and 13 Jbeta primers went into the PCR. Sequenced by immunoSEQ multiplex PCR; TCRdb stores in-frame clones only, minus some. This table holds some 190,000 clones, around 85% found once. Material for sequencing was PBMCs. All receptors come from a man between 18 and 35 years old in good health and CMV-seronegative.

The chain joins TRBV7-9 to TRBJ1-1; D possibly corresponds to TRBD1 (6 bases). V gave up 7 bases and J gave up 0 bases, with 18 bases separating them. CDR1 and CDR2 (germline): SEHNR, FQNEAQ (reference sequence). The CDR3 runs 16 residues. The CDR3 nucleotides read TGTGCCAGCACCCCTCACACCGACAGGATGAACACTGAAGCTTTCTTT. Its protein is CASTPHTDRMNTEAFF.

The V and J genes are TRBV29-1 and TRBJ2-7; 8 bases agree with TRBD1. The CDR3 is made up of 12 amino acids. V was clipped by 4 bases and J by 7 bases; unmatched bases: 6. Per the germline V gene, CDR1 is SQVTM and CDR2 is ANQGSEA. The CDR3 spells CSVVTGGGEQYF. In nucleotides, the CDR3 is TGCAGCGTTGTAACAGGGGGTGGGGAGCAGTACTTC.

The rearrangement links TRBV4-3 to TRBJ2-2; 11 bases are a match to TRBD2. Trimming removed 0 bases from V and 2 bases from J; junction bases left unmatched: 5. The CDR3 totals 18 residues. In germline, CDR1 is LGHNA, CDR2 YSLEER. The CDR3 DNA follows: TGCGCCAGCAGCCAAGATCCTAGCGGGGGGTCAAACACCGGGGAGCTGTTTTTT. It specifies CASSQDPSGGSNTGELFF.

This rearrangement joins TRBV18 to TRBJ2-7; TRBD2 agrees at 11 bases. The CDR3 extends over 15 amino acids. CDR1 and CDR2 from the germline V gene are KGHSH and LQKENI. J lost 4 bases, V lost 4 bases, and 6 bases had no gene match. This CDR3 is CASSQTLAGVYEQYF. In nucleotides, the CDR3 is TGTGCCAGCTCACAAACACTAGCGGGGGTTTACGAGCAGTACTTC.

The genes are TRBV4-3 and TRBJ2-1; TRBD2 might be the D (6 bases). With 3 bases removed from V and 7 bases from J, the gap between germline ends came to 10 bases. The CDR3 has 13 amino acids. From germline, CDR1 is LGHNA and CDR2 YSLEER. For the CDR3, the DNA is TGCGCCAGCAGCCACCCTGGGGGGAATGAGCAGTTCTTC. Translating it yields CASSHPGGNEQFF.

The genes are TRBV2 and TRBJ2-2, with a tentative D call TRBD1 (5 bases). The CDR3 consists of 14 residues. V was trimmed by 3 bases and J by 7 bases, leaving 12 bases between them. Germline CDR1 is SNHLY and CDR2 is FYNNEI. The CDR3 nucleotides read TGTGCCAGCAGTGAGCAGGGAATGAGCGGGGAGCTGTTTTTT. Residues: CASSEQGMSGELFF. Based on the CDR3 plus reference TRBV2 and TRBJ2-2, the full variable domain is EPEVTQTPSHQVTQMGQEVILRCVPISNHLYFYWYRQILGQKVEFLVSFYNNEISEKSEIFDDQFSVERPDGSNFTLKIRSTKLEDSAMYFCASSEQGMSGELFFGEGSRLTVL.

The chain links TRBV19 to TRBJ2-5; the D gene is possibly TRBD1 (5 bases). Germline lookup yields CDR1 LNHDA and CDR2 SQIVND (reference sequence). This CDR3 contains 16 residues. Trimming pared 6 bases from V and 9 bases from J, leaving 26 bases between. CDR3 loop: CASSPREAQHQVSQYF. The CDR3 DNA sequence: TGTGCCAGTAGCCCCAGGGAAGCCCAGCATCAGGTTTCCCAGTACTTC.

This clone appeared once. This chain uses TRBV5-4 with TRBJ2-3, with TRBD2 matching over 8 bases. Germline lookup yields CDR1 SGHNT and CDR2 YYREEE (reference sequence). The CDR3 is 15 residues long. Unmatched junction bases numbered 6, after V lost 3 bases and J lost 3 bases. The CDR3 sequence is CASSWVGRATDTQYF. DNA for the CDR3: TGTGCCAGCAGCTGGGTCGGGAGGGCAACAGATACGCAGTATTTT.

The chain combines TRBV6-5 with TRBJ1-2, with D unclear. The CDR3 is 14 residues long. Germline assignment: CDR1 MNHEY and CDR2 SVGAGI. Trimming cost V 0 bases and J 6 bases, with 11 bases left between them. The CDR3 protein is CASSYSRREHGYTF. The CDR3 coding sequence is TGTGCCAGCAGTTACTCACGGAGGGAGCATGGCTACACCTTC.

The chain combines TRBV11-2 with TRBJ1-2; D possibly corresponds to TRBD1 (5 bases). The CDR3 is made up of 13 amino acids. V was cut by 0 bases and J by 6 bases, with 8 bases left in between. Germline V CDR1 and CDR2: SGHAT, FQNNGV. CDR3 DNA sequence: TGTGCCAGCAGCTTAGAGGCAGGGAATGGCTACACCTTC. Its protein is CASSLEAGNGYTF.

This clone was picked up one time. The chain employs TRBV5-1 and TRBJ2-1, with no clear D. The germline V gene has CDR1 SGHRS and CDR2 YFSETQ. The CDR3 consists of 13 residues. Trimming stripped 2 bases from V and 3 bases from J, with 6 bases between. The CDR3 loop reads CASSFAGYNEQFF. The CDR3 region has the DNA TGCGCCAGCAGCTTTGCCGGCTACAATGAGCAGTTCTTC.

This clone was counted a few times. The CDR3 DNA reads as TGTGCCAGCACGGGGACAGGGGAGGCCTATGGCTACACCTTC. Translating gives CASTGTGEAYGYTF. The V call is TRBV7-9, the J call TRBJ1-2, with 10 bases matching TRBD1. The CDR3 length is 14 residues. Germline loops: CDR1 SEHNR, CDR2 FQNEAQ (reference sequence). The V segment lost 7 bases and the J segment 4 bases; nucleotides outside the gene matches: 6.

V usage is TRBV11-2 and J usage is TRBJ2-5, with 9 bases lining up with TRBD1. This CDR3 contains 14 residues. CDR1 SGHAT and CDR2 FQNNGV come from the germline V gene. V dropped 3 bases and J dropped 5; count of bases not matched to a gene: 4. The CDR3: CASSFTGGWETQYF. As DNA, the CDR3 is TGTGCCAGCAGCTTTACAGGGGGCTGGGAGACCCAGTACTTC.

Points on this clone: The same CDR3 also results from other DNA sequences found in this sample. This sequence joins TRBV4-3 and TRBJ2-7; maybe TRBD1 (5 bases). CDR1 is LGHNA and CDR2 is YSLEER in the germline V gene. V dropped 0 bases and J dropped 2 bases, with 5 bases sitting between them. The CDR3 extends over 13 amino acids. In DNA, the CDR3 is TGCGCCAGCAGCCAAGACAGGGCCTACGAGCAGTACTTC. Encoded protein: CASSQDRAYEQYF.

The chain recombines TRBV10-1 with TRBJ2-4; 9 nucleotides agree with TRBD2. The CDR3 extends over 16 amino acids. V trimming: 0 bases; J trimming: 9 bases; junction bases outside the gene matches: 9. Germline CDR1 and CDR2: WNHNN and SYGVQD (reference sequence). This chain's CDR3 is CASSESGSGGGGIQYF. The CDR3 DNA reads TGCGCCAGCAGTGAGTCTGGTAGCGGGGGCGGTGGCATTCAGTACTTC.

Points on this clone: No DNA is shown, since the ends of the CDR3 on it are uncertain; the CDR3 is the one TCRdb lists. The chain links TRBV27 to TRBJ2-1; no DNA check was done on the table's D call, TRBD2. Germline lookup yields CDR1 MNHEY and CDR2 SMNVEV (reference sequence). The CDR3 sequence runs 16 residues, both termini included. The chain's CDR3 is CASSSSSSGPDNEQFF.

The rearrangement uses TRBV11-2 and TRBJ1-6; maybe TRBD1 (5 bases). V lost 5 bases to trimming and J lost 5 bases, with 13 bases between them. Germline loops: CDR1 SGHAT, CDR2 FQNNGV. The CDR3 consists of 15 residues. CDR3 region: CASSPGAGHNSPLHF. The CDR3 coding sequence is TGTGCCAGCAGCCCCGGGGCGGGACATAATTCACCCCTCCACTTT.

This clone was counted a single time. The chain couples TRBV9 to TRBJ1-1, with TRBD1 identical over 8 bases. The CDR3 extends over 17 amino acids. The V and J ends lost 0 bases and 5 bases, in that order; junction bases with no gene match: 12. Per the germline V gene, CDR1 is SGDLS and CDR2 is YYNGEE. Here the CDR3 DNA reads TGTGCCAGCAGCGTAGGATCCGGGGGGACAGGTCAAACTGAAGCTTTCTTT. Translation gives CASSVGSGGTGQTEAFF.

CDR3: CASSQEHRHEQYF. The CDR3 coding sequence is TGCGCCAGCAGCCAAGAACACAGGCACGAGCAGTACTTC. This chain connects TRBV4-3 to TRBJ2-7; D possibly corresponds to TRBD1 (5 bases). Trimming removed 0 bases at V and 5 bases at J, with 8 bases between. Germline assignment: CDR1 LGHNA and CDR2 YSLEER. CDR3 length: 13 residues.

A single count supports this clone. As DNA, the CDR3 is TGTGCCAGCAGCACAGCAGGGAATTCACCCCTCCACTTT. It is translated as CASSTAGNSPLHF. The rearrangement uses TRBV7-8 and TRBJ1-6; maybe TRBD1 (5 bases). The germline V gene has CDR1 SGHVS and CDR2 FQNEAQ. Between the trimmed V and J ends, which lost 5 bases and 7 bases, there was a span of 9 bases. CDR3 length: 13 residues.